This entry lists 29 T cell receptor beta chains sequenced from one sample in a study of shared clonotypes between healthy human individuals (dated by TCRdb to about 2020). For the CD8 naive samples, CD45RO-negative cells were positively selected for CCR7, yielding a CD45RA+CCR7+ population from which TemRA cells were excluded. Library preparation employed the immunoSEQ multiplex PCR assay. TCRdb's version of the immuneACCESS table is confined to in-frame rearrangements and falls short of the full clone set. An unresolved V gene accounts for under half of the shortfall where checked; the remainder is of unknown origin. In all, the sample holds roughly 770,000 clones, and around 96% of those were seen once. The top ten clonotypes cover about 0.25% of the sample. Source material: naive CD8+ T cells sorted from blood. In light of the paper, this sample's cell subset or site label describes: CD45RA+CCR7+. These receptors all come from a man younger than 40 in good health.

The rearrangement uses TRBV5-5 and TRBJ2-3, with a tentative D call TRBD2 (7 bases). Germline CDR1 and CDR2: SGHKS and YYEKEE (reference sequence). V was shortened by 4 bases and J by 0 bases, with 15 bases between the two germline ends. The CDR3 totals 16 residues. CDR3: CASSPEGGTSTDTQYF. Here the CDR3 DNA reads TGTGCCAGCAGCCCAGAGGGGGGGACTAGCACAGATACGCAGTATTTT.

The rearrangement uses TRBV11-2 and TRBJ2-1, with TRBD2 identical over 7 bases. CDR3 length equals 11 residues. Germline CDR1 SGHAT, CDR2 FQNNGV. Trimming at V came to 5 bases and at J to 10 bases, leaving 2 bases not matched to a gene. The CDR3 region has the DNA TGTGCCAGCAGCCGGGGACTAGAGCAGTTCTTC. Translating it yields CASSRGLEQFF.

J is TRBJ2-1 and V is TRBV29-1; maybe TRBD2 (5 bases). Germline V gives CDR1 SQVTM, CDR2 ANQGSEA. The CDR3 contains 15 residues. Between the trimmed V and J ends, which lost 6 bases and 9 bases, there was a span of 24 bases. The CDR3 DNA reads as TGCAGCGTCCCAGAGCACGGGGTGGGGATGAGTGAGCAGTTCTTC. It encodes CSVPEHGVGMSEQFF.

About this clone: Within the sample, other DNA sequences also encode this same CDR3. The CDR3 region is CASSLGGISYEQYF. The DNA for the CDR3 is TGTGCCAGCAGTTTAGGGGGGATCTCCTACGAGCAGTACTTC. V usage is TRBV27 and J usage is TRBJ2-7, with D possibly matching TRBD2 (6 bases). Trimming took 2 bases from V and 0 from J, leaving 8 bases between them. This CDR3 has 14 residues. In germline, CDR1 is MNHEY, CDR2 SMNVEV (reference sequence).

This chain connects TRBV7-9 to TRBJ1-5, with no clear D. Trimming shortened V by 5 bases and J by 4 bases, and 6 bases separated the two germline ends. The CDR3 totals 12 residues. Germline values: CDR1 SEHNR, CDR2 FQNEAQ (reference sequence). For the CDR3, the DNA is TGTGCCAGCAGCCACGGGAATCAGCCCCAGCATTTT. Amino acids: CASSHGNQPQHF.

The gene calls are TRBV28 and TRBJ2-7; no reliable D call. V was trimmed by 6 bases and J by 0 bases, leaving 18 bases between them. The CDR3 runs 16 residues. CDR1 is MDHEN and CDR2 is SYDVKM in the germline V gene. The CDR3 region is CASRSGPGSTSYEQYF. The CDR3 bases are TGTGCCAGCAGATCGGGCCCCGGATCAACCTCCTACGAGCAGTACTTC. The full variable domain, rest sourced from reference TRBV28 and TRBJ2-7, is DVKVTQSSRYLVKRTGEKVFLECVQDMDHENMFWYRQDPGLGLRLIYFSYDVKMKEKGDIPEGYSVSREKKERFSLILESASTNQTSMYLCASRSGPGSTSYEQYFGPGTRLTVT.

The chain combines TRBV6-5 with TRBJ1-1, with D uncertain. Trimming pared 2 bases from V and 0 bases from J, leaving 10 bases between. Germline V lookup: CDR1 MNHEY, CDR2 SVGAGI. CDR3 size: 15 residues. The CDR3 nucleotides read TGTGCCAGCAGTTACGACCTAACAATGAACACTGAAGCTTTCTTT. It translates to CASSYDLTMNTEAFF.

The rearrangement joins TRBV10-1 to TRBJ2-1; the D is unclear. The length of the CDR3 is 13 residues. Trimming took 0 bases from V and 7 from J, leaving 7 bases between them. Germline lookup yields CDR1 WNHNN and CDR2 SYGVQD (reference sequence). In nucleotides, the CDR3 is TGCGCCAGCAGTGAGTCCCGGCGTAATGAGCAGTTCTTC. Its translation: CASSESRRNEQFF.

The chain is built from TRBV11-3 and TRBJ2-2; D is unclear. Germline V gene sequence: CDR1 SGHNT, CDR2 YENEEA. This CDR3 spans 14 amino acids. V lost 5 bases and J lost 4, with 11 bases in between. The CDR3 region is CASSASPGTGELFF. DNA of the CDR3: TGTGCCAGCAGCGCCTCCCCGGGCACCGGGGAGCTGTTTTTT.

The J gene is TRBJ2-7, the V gene TRBV29-1; weak D call: TRBD2 (6 bases). V dropped 3 bases and J dropped 2 bases, with 8 bases sitting between them. Germline V gives CDR1 SQVTM, CDR2 ANQGSEA. CDR3 size: 12 residues. CDR3: CSVEIAAYEQYF. CDR3 coding DNA: TGCAGCGTTGAGATAGCGGCCTACGAGCAGTACTTC.

V usage is TRBV7-9 and J usage is TRBJ2-3, with TRBD1 as a possible D gene (6 bases). The CDR3 loop spans 15 amino acids. Trimming took 9 bases from V and 0 from J, leaving 16 bases between them. Germline V CDR1 and CDR2: SEHNR, FQNEAQ (reference sequence). As DNA, the CDR3 is TGTGCCAGTCGTGATCTTACAGGGAGCACAGATACGCAGTATTTT. Its translation is CASRDLTGSTDTQYF.

This rearrangement joins TRBV2 to TRBJ2-7, with TRBD1 as a possible D gene (6 bases). This CDR3 spans 14 amino acids. The germline V and J ends were trimmed by 7 bases and 3 bases, with 16 bases remaining between them. Looked up from germline, CDR1 is SNHLY and CDR2 is FYNNEI. CDR3 amino acids: CASKVGTGFYEQYF. CDR3 bases: TGTGCCAGCAAGGTGGGCACAGGGTTCTACGAGCAGTACTTC.

The chain is built from TRBV10-3 and TRBJ1-1, with 7 nucleotides matching TRBD1. This CDR3 spans 15 amino acids. The trim removed 6 bases at V and 1 base at J, leaving 8 bases unmatched. Looked up from germline, CDR1 is ENHRY and CDR2 is SYGVKD. CDR3 loop: CAISETGLGNTEAFF. The CDR3 region has the DNA TGTGCCATCAGCGAGACAGGGTTAGGGAACACTGAAGCTTTCTTT.

The V and J genes are TRBV11-2 and TRBJ2-7, with 11 nucleotides matching TRBD2. J was trimmed by 4 bases and V by 1 base; bases with no gene match: 3. This CDR3 comprises 15 residues. Germline values: CDR1 SGHAT, CDR2 FQNNGV. In nucleotides, the CDR3 is TGTGCCAGCAGCTTAGTGGCTAGCGGGAGGTACGAGCAGTACTTC. Translating gives CASSLVASGRYEQYF.

V usage is TRBV5-6 and J usage is TRBJ2-2; D is possibly TRBD2 (5 bases). Germline CDR1 is SGHDT and CDR2 is YYEEEE. The CDR3 loop spans 12 amino acids. Trimming removed 4 bases at V and 5 bases at J, with 6 bases between. The CDR3 DNA reads TGTGCCAGCAGCCGGGAAACCGGGGAGCTGTTTTTT. It specifies CASSRETGELFF.

The J gene is TRBJ2-7, the V gene TRBV9; 8 positions agree with TRBD2. V trimming: 0 bases; J trimming: 4 bases; junction bases outside the gene matches: 9. CDR3 length: 16 amino acids. Germline V gives CDR1 SGDLS, CDR2 YYNGEE. In DNA form, the CDR3 reads TGTGCCAGCAGCGTAGGAGGTGGACTAGCAGAATACGAGCAGTACTTC. It is translated as CASSVGGGLAEYEQYF.

Turning to this clone: Other DNA variants within this sample encode the same CDR3. This rearrangement joins TRBV20-1 to TRBJ2-1; D is unresolved. Trimming removed 1 base at V and 7 bases at J, with 5 bases between. CDR3 size: 11 residues. CDR1 DFQATT and CDR2 SNEGSKA come from the germline V gene (reference sequence). This chain's CDR3 is CSARGQNEQFF. The CDR3 bases are TGCAGTGCTAGAGGGCAGAATGAGCAGTTCTTC.

The chain joins TRBV5-1 to TRBJ2-7; TRBD1 might be the D (6 bases). Germline lookup yields CDR1 SGHRS and CDR2 YFSETQ. The CDR3 totals 13 residues. V gave up 4 bases and J gave up 5 bases, with 13 bases separating them. The CDR3 nucleotides are TGCGCCAGCAGCCTGAGGGGGTCTCACGAGCAGTACTTC. Protein product: CASSLRGSHEQYF.

The rearrangement links TRBV28 to TRBJ2-1, with D possibly matching TRBD1 (5 bases). The germline CDR1 and CDR2 sequences are MDHEN and SYDVKM. The CDR3 length is 16 residues. The ends were cut back, 2 bases at V and 5 bases at J, with 16 bases in the middle. The CDR3 is CASSLKLVRADNEQFF. The CDR3 DNA reads TGTGCCAGCAGTTTAAAATTGGTCAGGGCGGACAATGAGCAGTTCTTC.

The CDR3 protein is CASSFPLTYGYTF. The CDR3 DNA is TGTGCCAGCAGCTTCCCCTTAACGTATGGCTACACCTTC. V usage is TRBV7-9 and J usage is TRBJ1-2; D is ambiguous. The germline V and J ends were trimmed by 3 bases and 5 bases, with 10 bases remaining between them. There are 13 residues in the CDR3. CDR1 and CDR2 from the germline V gene are SEHNR and FQNEAQ (reference sequence). The whole variable domain, remainder taken from reference TRBV7-9 and TRBJ1-2, is DTGVSQNPRHKITKRGQNVTFRCDPISEHNRLYWYRQTLGQGPEFLTYFQNEAQLEKSRLLSDRFSAERPKGSFSTLEIQRTEQGDSAMYLCASSFPLTYGYTFGSGTRLTVV.

Only one count was recorded for this clone. The chain recombines TRBV7-9 with TRBJ2-5; 8 positions agree with TRBD1. The CDR3 contains 15 residues. The germline V gene has CDR1 SEHNR and CDR2 FQNEAQ (reference sequence). V lost 5 bases to trimming and J lost 1 base; unmatched junction nucleotides: 6. The CDR3 DNA follows: TGTGCCAGCAGCGGACCGGACAGGGTCCAAGAGACCCAGTACTTC. Residues: CASSGPDRVQETQYF.

The chain has TRBV7-2 and TRBJ1-5; 8 bases agree with TRBD1. CDR1 and CDR2 (germline): SGHTA, FQGNSA. The CDR3 extends over 15 amino acids. V was clipped by 4 bases and J by 6 bases; unmatched bases: 8. The CDR3 DNA reads TGTGCCAGCAGCTCCCCCGACAGGGGAGGTCAGCCCCAGCATTTT. It specifies CASSSPDRGGQPQHF.

This chain uses TRBV15 with TRBJ2-1; D is undetermined. Per germline, CDR1 LNHNV and CDR2 YYDKDF (reference sequence). V was trimmed by 2 bases and J by 10 bases, leaving 12 bases between them. The CDR3 extends over 13 amino acids. The CDR3 DNA is TGTGCCACCAGCAGAACCGTATTGGCAGAGCAGTTCTTC. Translated, it gives CATSRTVLAEQFF.

The chain joins TRBV4-2 to TRBJ2-3; D unresolved. V gave up 1 base and J gave up 6 bases, with 8 bases separating them. This CDR3 spans 13 amino acids. The germline gives CDR1 LGHNA, CDR2 YNFKEQ. CDR3 amino acids: CASSQAAADTQYF. The CDR3 nucleotides are TGTGCCAGCAGCCAAGCTGCAGCTGATACGCAGTATTTT.

The chain employs TRBV2 and TRBJ2-5; D is perhaps TRBD2 (5 bases). The CDR3 runs 15 residues. V was shortened by 3 bases and J by 4 bases, with 15 bases between the two germline ends. The V gene's germline CDR1 is SNHLY and CDR2 FYNNEI. The CDR3 DNA reads as TGTGCCAGCAGTGACTCAGGCTCAGGAGGAGAGACCCAGTACTTC. Its protein is CASSDSGSGGETQYF. Looking up the rest from reference TRBV2 and TRBJ2-5 gives the full variable domain: EPEVTQTPSHQVTQMGQEVILRCVPISNHLYFYWYRQILGQKVEFLVSFYNNEISEKSEIFDDQFSVERPDGSNFTLKIRSTKLEDSAMYFCASSDSGSGGETQYFGPGTRLLVL.

The chain links TRBV11-2 to TRBJ2-1, with no clear D. The CDR3 is 17 amino acids. The V end lost 0 bases, the J end lost 3 bases, and 15 bases lay between the germline ends. Per the germline V gene, CDR1 is SGHAT and CDR2 is FQNNGV. In DNA form, the CDR3 reads TGTGCCAGCAGCTTAGATTTAGGTTATCAGCACTACAATGAGCAGTTCTTC. Encoded protein: CASSLDLGYQHYNEQFF.

The chain links TRBV14 to TRBJ2-7, with D tentatively TRBD2 (7 bases). Trimming removed 1 base at V and 2 bases at J, with 12 bases between. Germline CDR1 reads SGHDN; CDR2 reads FVKESK. The CDR3 extends over 15 amino acids. The CDR3 DNA sequence: TGTGCCAGCAGCCAAGCGTCGGGGGGCCCCTACGAGCAGTACTTC. It encodes CASSQASGGPYEQYF.

This clone came up once. CDR3 coding DNA: TGTGCCAGCAGCTTAGGTACAGCCCACACAGATACGCAGTATTTT. Its translation is CASSLGTAHTDTQYF. The genes are TRBV7-9 and TRBJ2-3, with no clear D. CDR3 length: 15 residues. Trimming left V 1 base short and J 2 bases short, with 10 bases between. Germline V gene sequence: CDR1 SEHNR, CDR2 FQNEAQ (reference sequence).

The chain employs TRBV7-9 and TRBJ2-5; D may be TRBD1 or TRBD2 (5 bases each). The CDR3 consists of 13 residues. Germline V gives CDR1 SEHNR, CDR2 FQNEAQ (reference sequence). Trimming removed 6 bases from V and 2 bases from J, with 10 bases in between. CDR3 loop: CASRPGRQETQYF. The CDR3 DNA reads TGTGCCAGCAGACCGGGACGGCAAGAGACCCAGTACTTC.